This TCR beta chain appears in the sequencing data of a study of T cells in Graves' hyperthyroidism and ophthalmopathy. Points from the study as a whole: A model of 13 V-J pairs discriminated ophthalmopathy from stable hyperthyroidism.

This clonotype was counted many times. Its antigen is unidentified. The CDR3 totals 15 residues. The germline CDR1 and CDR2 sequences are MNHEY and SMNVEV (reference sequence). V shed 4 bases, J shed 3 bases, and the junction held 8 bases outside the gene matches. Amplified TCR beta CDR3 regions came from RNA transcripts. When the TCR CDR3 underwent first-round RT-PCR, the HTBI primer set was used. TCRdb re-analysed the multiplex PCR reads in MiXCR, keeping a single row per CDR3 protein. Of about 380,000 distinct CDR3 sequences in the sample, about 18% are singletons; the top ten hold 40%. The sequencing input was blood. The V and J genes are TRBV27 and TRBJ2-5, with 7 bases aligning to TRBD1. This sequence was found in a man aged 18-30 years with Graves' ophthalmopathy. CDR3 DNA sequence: TGTGCCAGCAGTTCTGCCGGGACAGAAGAAGAGACCCAGTACTTC. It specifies CASSSAGTEEETQYF.